These 9 T cell receptor beta chains originate from one sample sequenced in a study of blood T cell repertoires in COVID-19. Sequencing was performed with immunoSEQ multiplex PCR; in TCRdb, only in-frame clones are kept and a portion is missing. The sample holds 180,000 or so clones; 80% to 90% are singletons and the top ten take 13% to 15%. The sequenced sample was PBMCs or T cells enriched from blood (not recorded which). The receptor source for this set is a man aged 50 or older who had recovered from COVID-19.

This chain connects TRBV18 to TRBJ2-1, with TRBD1 identical over 9 bases. The CDR3 loop spans 14 amino acids. After removal of 6 bases from V and 8 bases from J, the junction contained 8 bases not matched to a gene. Germline loops: CDR1 KGHSH, CDR2 LQKENI. CDR3 sequence: CASSPGQGWDEQFF. The CDR3 nucleotides read TGTGCCAGCTCGCCGGGACAGGGCTGGGATGAGCAGTTCTTC.

This chain connects TRBV5-1 to TRBJ2-1; TRBD1 might be the D (5 bases). Looked up from germline, CDR1 is SGHRS and CDR2 is YFSETQ. The CDR3 has 16 amino acids. Trimming shortened V by 0 bases and J by 6 bases, and 16 bases separated the two germline ends. In DNA, the CDR3 is TGCGCCAGCAGCTTGGACAGGCCAGATATTGGCAATGAGCAGTTCTTC. Residues: CASSLDRPDIGNEQFF.

The genes are TRBV7-2 and TRBJ2-3; 9 bases are a match to TRBD1. After removal of 5 bases from V and 3 bases from J, the junction contained 9 bases not matched to a gene. Germline V gene lookup returns CDR1 SGHTA and CDR2 FQGNSA. This CDR3 spans 16 amino acids. CDR3 in amino acids: CASSIHRGRRTDTQYF. The CDR3 nucleotides are TGTGCCAGCAGCATCCACAGGGGGCGGAGGACAGATACGCAGTATTTT.

The rearrangement joins TRBV7-2 to TRBJ2-1, with D perhaps TRBD1 (6 bases). Germline CDR1 and CDR2: SGHTA and FQGNSA. The CDR3 contains 15 residues. V lost 4 bases and J 6 bases, leaving 16 bases between the germline ends. The CDR3 DNA follows: TGTGCCAGCAGCTCCTACAACAGGGTGGGCAATGAGCAGTTCTTC. Translating gives CASSSYNRVGNEQFF.

The chain carries TRBV2 and TRBJ2-1; TRBD2 agrees at 12 bases. Germline V lookup: CDR1 SNHLY, CDR2 FYNNEI. V gave up 5 bases and J gave up 10 bases; unmatched junction bases: 9. The CDR3 consists of 15 residues. The CDR3 DNA is TGTGCCAGCAGTACGACTAGCGGGGGAGGATTCGAGCAGTTCTTC. Its protein product is CASSTTSGGGFEQFF.

Only one count was recorded for this clone. The chain has TRBV3-1 (or the pseudogene TRBV3-2) and TRBJ1-1, with D possibly TRBD1 on 5 matching bases. CDR3 length equals 15 residues. Germline CDR1 and CDR2: LGHDT and YNNKEL (reference sequence). V lost 5 bases, J lost 5 bases, and 18 bases lay in between. The CDR3 DNA is TGTGCCAGCAGCACCCAGGGTCTTGCGGGAACTGAAGCTTTCTTT. It codes for CASSTQGLAGTEAFF.

V and J are TRBV24-1 and TRBJ2-1; D remains ambiguous. Trimming removed 7 bases from V and 0 bases from J, with 6 bases in between. The CDR3 has 13 residues. In germline, CDR1 is KGHDR, CDR2 SFDVKD. CDR3 amino acids: CATRESSYNEQFF. The CDR3, as DNA: TGTGCCACCAGGGAGAGCTCCTACAATGAGCAGTTCTTC.

The chain joins TRBV9 to TRBJ2-5; the match to TRBD2 covers 13 bases. The CDR3 covers 16 residues. Germline assignment: CDR1 SGDLS and CDR2 YYNGEE. The junction had 8 bases not matched to a gene; V was cut back by 4 bases and J by 5 bases. The CDR3 is CASSTTSGGAAETQYF. The CDR3 DNA is TGTGCCAGCAGCACTACTAGCGGGGGGGCCGCTGAGACCCAGTACTTC.

This sequence joins TRBV7-9 and TRBJ2-3; TRBD2 aligns across 7 bases. Germline CDR1 reads SEHNR; CDR2 reads FQNEAQ (reference sequence). This CDR3 contains 14 residues. V dropped 10 bases and J dropped 0; count of bases not matched to a gene: 7. The CDR3 loop is CATTGEGSTDTQYF. CDR3 nucleotide sequence: TGTGCCACCACGGGGGAGGGAAGCACAGATACGCAGTATTTT.